The 8 T cell receptor beta chains below all came from one sample that was sequenced in a study of OX40 agonist ivuxolimab in advanced cancers. Assay: immunoSEQ multiplex PCR; the TCRdb copy retains only in-frame clones and omits some. The data show roughly 60,000 clones, roughly 88% seen once. The input for sequencing was CD4+ or CD8+ T cells sorted from blood, taken in a trial of the OX40 agonist ivuxolimab. All receptors come from an adult with an advanced solid tumor such as melanoma, head and neck, liver or kidney cancer.

The rearrangement uses TRBV11-1 and TRBJ2-5; D call uncertain. Trimming took 4 bases from V and 5 from J, leaving 11 bases between them. Germline lookup yields CDR1 SGHAT and CDR2 FQDESV (reference sequence). This CDR3 has 13 amino acids. CDR3 sequence (DNA): TGTGCCAGCAGCTATGGAGCCGAGGAGACCCAGTACTTC. It yields the protein CASSYGAEETQYF.

CDR3 loop: CASSLDRQNTIYF. The CDR3 DNA reads as TGTGCCAGCAGCCTAGATCGACAGAACACCATATATTTT. The gene calls are TRBV11-1 and TRBJ1-3, with D possibly being TRBD1 (5 bases). Germline V gene lookup returns CDR1 SGHAT and CDR2 FQDESV (reference sequence). There are 13 residues in the CDR3. V was pared by 5 bases and J by 7 bases, with 12 bases between.

The V and J genes are TRBV5-4 and TRBJ2-7; TRBD1 aligns across 8 bases. The CDR3 is made up of 16 amino acids. V dropped 1 base and J dropped 4; count of bases not matched to a gene: 10. Germline values: CDR1 SGHNT, CDR2 YYREEE (reference sequence). CDR3 DNA sequence: TGTGCCAGCAGCTTGTTGCCAGGGGGCGACCTTTACGAGCAGTACTTC. This translates into CASSLLPGGDLYEQYF. The variable domain in full, completed from reference TRBV5-4 and TRBJ2-7, reads ETGVTQSPTHLIKTRGQQVTLRCSSQSGHNTVSWYQQALGQGPQFIFQYYREEENGRGNFPPRFSGLQFPNYSSELNVNALELDDSALYLCASSLLPGGDLYEQYFGPGTRLTVT.

The CDR3 loop is CASSLPGLNQPQHF. The CDR3 DNA reads TGCGCCAGCAGCCTTCCAGGTCTCAATCAGCCCCAGCATTTT. The chain links TRBV4-1 to TRBJ1-5; D is uncertain. Per germline, CDR1 MGHRA and CDR2 YSYEKL. Trimming took 4 bases from V and 3 from J, leaving 10 bases between them. There are 14 residues in the CDR3.

J is TRBJ1-2 and V is TRBV6-6; unclear D gene. V dropped 0 bases and J dropped 3 bases, with 8 bases sitting between them. This CDR3 region has 14 residues. Germline assignment: CDR1 MNHNY and CDR2 SVGAGI (reference sequence). CDR3 in amino acids: CASSYSARYYGYTF. The CDR3 region has the DNA TGTGCCAGCAGTTACTCAGCCAGGTACTATGGCTACACCTTC.

This clone was detected once. This chain joins TRBV6-1 and TRBJ2-7, with 9 bases aligning to TRBD1. Germline values: CDR1 MNHNS, CDR2 SASEGT. V was clipped by 0 bases and J by 5 bases; unmatched bases: 11. CDR3 size: 17 residues. CDR3 region: CASSEAVVTGGFNEQYF. The CDR3 nucleotides are TGTGCCAGCAGTGAAGCGGTCGTGACAGGGGGTTTCAACGAGCAGTACTTC.

Within the sample, this clone is medium-sized. The chain has TRBV5-5 and TRBJ1-2, with D unresolved. Trimming left V 4 bases short and J 1 base short, with 5 bases between. There are 12 residues in the CDR3. Germline CDR1 and CDR2: SGHKS and YYEKEE (reference sequence). The CDR3 spells CASSTNNYGYTF. The CDR3 DNA is TGTGCCAGCAGCACAAATAACTATGGCTACACCTTC.

This clone was picked up a small number of times. Other DNA sequences from this sample encode an identical CDR3 as well. V usage is TRBV27 and J usage is TRBJ2-7; perhaps TRBD1 as D (5 bases). There are 12 residues in the CDR3. Germline V lookup: CDR1 MNHEY, CDR2 SMNVEV (reference sequence). The V end was cut by 8 bases, the J end by 4 bases, with 12 bases between. Here the CDR3 reads CASFGRAYEQYF. The CDR3 region has the DNA TGTGCCAGCTTCGGCAGGGCGTACGAGCAGTACTTC.